The table lists the clone carrying this TCR beta chain with many counts. The data originate from a study of T cells in Graves' hyperthyroidism and ophthalmopathy. TCR beta CDR3 regions were amplified from RNA. HTBI primers were employed in a first-round RT-PCR of the TCR CDR3. TCRdb itself ran the multiplex PCR reads through MiXCR, one entry per CDR3 protein. The sample consists of around 500,000 distinct CDR3 sequences, about 16% of them appearing once. Trimming pared 0 bases from V and 2 bases from J, leaving 8 bases between. Looked up from germline, CDR1 is KGHDR and CDR2 is SFDVKD. CDR3 length: 15 residues.

This clonotype was sampled from a woman aged 30 to 39 with Graves' ophthalmopathy. J is TRBJ2-3 and V is TRBV24-1; a weak D match, TRBD1 (5 bases). Sequenced: blood. The DNA of the CDR3 is TGTGCCACCAGTGATTTGAAGGACAACACAGATACGCAGTATTTT. Translating it yields CATSDLKDNTDTQYF.